The rows below give T cell receptor beta chains drawn from one sample of a study of ipilimumab plus nivolumab after autologous stem cell transplantation. Using immunoSEQ multiplex PCR, the repertoire was profiled, and TCRdb retains in-frame clones only, with some absent. This repertoire shows just under 9,500 clones, around 69% found once; its top ten account for about 17%. This specimen was PBMCs, taken in a trial of ipilimumab plus nivolumab as post-transplant consolidation. The receptors originated from a female donor with multiple myeloma. CDR3s include the opening cysteine and the closing phenylalanine or tryptophan. D genes are given only for firm matches. Clone size is given for some rows only: seen once, a few or many times, or a class if the clone is expanded.

clone_size: .
v_call: TRBV18
j_call: TRBJ2-7
d_call: TRBD1
cdr3_nt: TGTGCCAGCTCACCACTAGAGGGACAGGGTTTTTACGAGCAGTACTTC
cdr3_aa: CASSPLEGQGFYEQYF

clone_size: .
v_call: TRBV29-1
j_call: TRBJ2-2
d_call: .
cdr3_nt: TGCAGCGTTGAAAGGACCGCAGGGGCCGGGGAGCTGTTTTTT
cdr3_aa: CSVERTAGAGELFF

clone_size: .
v_call: TRBV27
j_call: TRBJ2-2
d_call: .
cdr3_nt: TGTGCCAGCAGTTTGAGGGGCAGGGTGACCACCGGGGAGCTGTTTTTT
cdr3_aa: CASSLRGRVTTGELFF

clone_size: .
v_call: TRBV5-1
j_call: TRBJ2-2
d_call: .
cdr3_nt: TGCGCCAGCAGCTTGGATCCGGGGGCGGACACCGGGGAGCTGTTTTTT
cdr3_aa: CASSLDPGADTGELFF

clone_size: once
v_call: TRBV27
j_call: TRBJ1-2
d_call: TRBD1
cdr3_nt: TGTGCCAGCAGTTCGGGACAGGGGGACTATGGCTACACCTTC
cdr3_aa: CASSSGQGDYGYTF

clone_size: .
v_call: TRBV7-6
j_call: TRBJ2-7
d_call: .
cdr3_nt: TGTGCCAGCAGCTTAGAGGTAGGGGACGAGCAGTACTTC
cdr3_aa: CASSLEVGDEQYF

clone_size: .
v_call: TRBV28
j_call: TRBJ2-1
d_call: .
cdr3_nt: TGTGCCAGCACCCTAGGTGCGGCTGTGGGGAATGAGCAGTTCTTC
cdr3_aa: CASTLGAAVGNEQFF

clone_size: medium-sized
v_call: TRBV18
j_call: TRBJ2-2
d_call: TRBD1
cdr3_nt: TGTGCCAGCTCACCCTTGAGAACAGGGGGCGGCGGGGAGCTGTTTTTT
cdr3_aa: CASSPLRTGGGGELFF

clone_size: once
v_call: TRBV7-2
j_call: TRBJ2-1
d_call: TRBD2
cdr3_nt: TGTGCCAGCAGCTTCAGCTCGGGTCCGGGAGGTGAGCAGTTCTTC
cdr3_aa: CASSFSSGPGGEQFF

clone_size: once
v_call: TRBV10-3
j_call: TRBJ2-7
d_call: TRBD1
cdr3_nt: TGTGCCATCAGTGAGGCGGACAGGGGTCTTGACGAGCAGTACTTC
cdr3_aa: CAISEADRGLDEQYF

clone_size: .
v_call: TRBV28
j_call: TRBJ1-2
d_call: .
cdr3_nt: TGTGCCAGCAGTTTTGGCAGCACTATCTTCTATGGCTACACCTTC
cdr3_aa: CASSFGSTIFYGYTF

clone_size: few
v_call: TRBV6-5
j_call: TRBJ1-2
d_call: .
cdr3_nt: TGTGCCAGCAGTTACGGGGGTTTCGGTGGCTACACCTTC
cdr3_aa: CASSYGGFGGYTF

clone_size: .
v_call: TRBV5-1
j_call: TRBJ1-2
d_call: .
cdr3_nt: TGCGCCAGCAGCATAGACGGACCTTATGGCTACACCTTC
cdr3_aa: CASSIDGPYGYTF

clone_size: .
v_call: TRBV11-2
j_call: TRBJ1-1
d_call: .
cdr3_nt: TGTGCCAGCAGCCTCCAGAGCGACACTGAAGCTTTCTTT
cdr3_aa: CASSLQSDTEAFF

clone_size: .
v_call: TRBV7-2
j_call: TRBJ2-3
d_call: TRBD2
cdr3_nt: TGTGCCAGCAGCGCCTCTAGCGGGAGGGCCGGGGATACGCAGTATTTT
cdr3_aa: CASSASSGRAGDTQYF

clone_size: .
v_call: TRBV6-6
j_call: TRBJ2-1
d_call: .
cdr3_nt: TGTGCCAGCAGACGGGCCGGAAACAATGAGCAGTTCTTC
cdr3_aa: CASRRAGNNEQFF

clone_size: .
v_call: TRBV9
j_call: TRBJ2-2
d_call: .
cdr3_nt: TGTGCCAGCTCCCCCACCAGGGGTCTGCCCGGGGAGCTGTTTTTT
cdr3_aa: CASSPTRGLPGELFF

clone_size: .
v_call: TRBV28
j_call: TRBJ2-3
d_call: .
cdr3_nt: TGTGCCAGCAGTTTCCCACCAGCCCTCACAGATACGCAGTATTTT
cdr3_aa: CASSFPPALTDTQYF

clone_size: .
v_call: TRBV9
j_call: TRBJ2-7
d_call: .
cdr3_nt: TGTGCCAGCAGCGTAGGCGCGAACCCCTCCGAGCAGTACTTC
cdr3_aa: CASSVGANPSEQYF

clone_size: .
v_call: TRBV7-6
j_call: TRBJ2-7
d_call: .
cdr3_nt: TGTGCCAGCAGCTTAGGAGGTGACTACGAGCAGTACTTC
cdr3_aa: CASSLGGDYEQYF

clone_size: few
v_call: TRBV5-5
j_call: TRBJ2-7
d_call: .
cdr3_nt: TGTGCCAGCAACATGGGGGAACTCCGCTACGAGCAGTACTTC
cdr3_aa: CASNMGELRYEQYF

clone_size: .
v_call: TRBV16
j_call: TRBJ1-2
d_call: TRBD1
cdr3_nt: TGTGCCAGCAGCCCTGAGACAGGGCATTTCTATGGCTACACCTTC
cdr3_aa: CASSPETGHFYGYTF

clone_size: once
v_call: TRBV10-3
j_call: TRBJ2-1
d_call: .
cdr3_nt: TGTGCCAGCACCGGGCCCCTGGCCGAACCCAATGAGCAGTTCTTC
cdr3_aa: CASTGPLAEPNEQFF

clone_size: once
v_call: TRBV28
j_call: TRBJ2-7
d_call: TRBD1
cdr3_nt: TGTGCCAGCACCCTAGGGGGCCTGGGGGCATACGAGCAGTACTTC
cdr3_aa: CASTLGGLGAYEQYF

clone_size: few
v_call: TRBV6-6
j_call: TRBJ1-2
d_call: .
cdr3_nt: TGTGCCAGCAGTTACCCTGGGACGTTGTATGGCTACACCTTC
cdr3_aa: CASSYPGTLYGYTF

clone_size: .
v_call: TRBV7-3
j_call: TRBJ2-2
d_call: .
cdr3_nt: TGTGCCAGCAGCTTAACAGGGCCGAACACCGGGGAGCTGTTTTTT
cdr3_aa: CASSLTGPNTGELFF

clone_size: .
v_call: TRBV7-3
j_call: TRBJ2-5
d_call: TRBD2
cdr3_nt: TGTGCCAGCAGCGTTAGCGGGGAAGAGACCCAGTACTTC
cdr3_aa: CASSVSGEETQYF

clone_size: .
v_call: TRBV11-3
j_call: TRBJ1-2
d_call: .
cdr3_nt: TGTGCCAGCAGCCCTGCGTGGGCCTATGGCTACACCTTC
cdr3_aa: CASSPAWAYGYTF

clone_size: .
v_call: TRBV7-2
j_call: TRBJ1-5
d_call: .
cdr3_nt: TGTGCCAGCAGTTTCCCACGGGGGCCCCAGCATTTT
cdr3_aa: CASSFPRGPQHF

clone_size: .
v_call: TRBV20-1
j_call: TRBJ2-5
d_call: .
cdr3_nt: TGCAGTGCTAGAGATTGGGAGACCCAGTACTTC
cdr3_aa: CSARDWETQYF

clone_size: .
v_call: TRBV28
j_call: TRBJ1-2
d_call: .
cdr3_nt: TGTGCCAGCAGTTTAATTGAACGGACAGAGCTCTATGGCTACACCTTC
cdr3_aa: CASSLIERTELYGYTF

clone_size: .
v_call: TRBV6-5
j_call: TRBJ2-1
d_call: .
cdr3_nt: TGTGCCAGCAGTTACTCCAAGGGAGCGCCCTACAATGAGCAGTTCTTC
cdr3_aa: CASSYSKGAPYNEQFF

clone_size: .
v_call: TRBV7-3
j_call: TRBJ2-2
d_call: .
cdr3_nt: TGTGCCAGCAGATCAGTGGGGGAGCTGTTTTTT
cdr3_aa: CASRSVGELFF

clone_size: .
v_call: TRBV19
j_call: TRBJ2-1
d_call: .
cdr3_nt: TGTGCCAGTAGTAAGGACAACAATGAGCAGTTCTTC
cdr3_aa: CASSKDNNEQFF

clone_size: .
v_call: TRBV11-3
j_call: TRBJ2-1
d_call: .
cdr3_nt: TGTGCCAGCAGCTTAGAGAGCTACAATGGGCAGTTCTTC
cdr3_aa: CASSLESYNGQFF

clone_size: .
v_call: TRBV19
j_call: TRBJ2-7
d_call: .
cdr3_nt: TGTGCCAGTAAGACAGCCTTGTGGTCGAAATCCGAGCAGTACTTC
cdr3_aa: CASKTALWSKSEQYF

clone_size: .
v_call: TRBV2
j_call: TRBJ1-2
d_call: TRBD1
cdr3_nt: TGTGCCAGCAGAGCAGGAGGAGGGGGCGGCTACACCTTC
cdr3_aa: CASRAGGGGGYTF

clone_size: medium-sized
v_call: TRBV27
j_call: TRBJ2-7
d_call: .
cdr3_nt: TGTGCCAGCAGTTCCCAGGCCAACGAGCAGTACTTC
cdr3_aa: CASSSQANEQYF

clone_size: .
v_call: TRBV30
j_call: TRBJ1-2
d_call: .
cdr3_nt: TGTGCCTGGATGAAAGGAATGGAAATTAACTATGGCTACACCTTC
cdr3_aa: CAWMKGMEINYGYTF

clone_size: .
v_call: TRBV27
j_call: TRBJ2-5
d_call: .
cdr3_nt: TGTGCCAGCAGTTTACCCTCTTCGGAGCAGTACTTC
cdr3_aa: CASSLPSSEQYF

clone_size: once
v_call: TRBV30
j_call: TRBJ2-7
d_call: TRBD2
cdr3_nt: TGTGCCTGGAGCCCCGGCCCTAGCGGGAGTCACGAGCAGTACTTC
cdr3_aa: CAWSPGPSGSHEQYF

clone_size: .
v_call: TRBV9
j_call: TRBJ2-3
d_call: TRBD2
cdr3_nt: TGTGCCAGCAGCGTCCTACTAGCGGGAGGGCCGGATACGCAGTATTTT
cdr3_aa: CASSVLLAGGPDTQYF

clone_size: .
v_call: TRBV5-6
j_call: TRBJ1-1
d_call: TRBD1
cdr3_nt: TGTGCCAGCAGGCAGCCCGGGACAGGCACTGAAGCTTTCTTT
cdr3_aa: CASRQPGTGTEAFF

clone_size: .
v_call: TRBV27
j_call: TRBJ1-1
d_call: .
cdr3_nt: TGTGCCAGCAGTTTACCAGCCGGAGAAGCTTTCTTT
cdr3_aa: CASSLPAGEAFF

clone_size: few
v_call: TRBV5-4
j_call: TRBJ1-3
d_call: .
cdr3_nt: TGTGCCAGCAGTACGGGCCTCCAAAGAAACACCATATATTTT
cdr3_aa: CASSTGLQRNTIYF

clone_size: .
v_call: TRBV19
j_call: TRBJ1-4
d_call: .
cdr3_nt: TGTGCCAGTAGTAGCCAGGATAATGAAAAACTGTTTTTT
cdr3_aa: CASSSQDNEKLFF

clone_size: .
v_call: TRBV27
j_call: TRBJ2-7
d_call: .
cdr3_nt: TGTGCCAGCAGTTTTTCGACCTACCACGAGCAGTACTTC
cdr3_aa: CASSFSTYHEQYF

clone_size: .
v_call: TRBV19
j_call: TRBJ2-3
d_call: TRBD1
cdr3_nt: TGTGCCAGTAGTAGGGGGGACAGGGGGCGCGCAGATACGCAGTATTTT
cdr3_aa: CASSRGDRGRADTQYF

clone_size: .
v_call: TRBV9
j_call: TRBJ2-7
d_call: TRBD2
cdr3_nt: TGTGCCAGCAGCGTTGGTAGCGGGTCCGCCTACGAGCAGTACTTC
cdr3_aa: CASSVGSGSAYEQYF

clone_size: few
v_call: TRBV18
j_call: TRBJ1-1
d_call: TRBD1
cdr3_nt: TGTGCCAGCTCACCCCCGGGACAGGGGGGCACTGAAGCTTTCTTT
cdr3_aa: CASSPPGQGGTEAFF

clone_size: .
v_call: TRBV15
j_call: TRBJ2-5
d_call: .
cdr3_nt: TGTGCCACCAGCATTCCGTTAGGGTCCCAGTACTTC
cdr3_aa: CATSIPLGSQYF

clone_size: .
v_call: TRBV5-4
j_call: TRBJ2-7
d_call: TRBD2
cdr3_nt: TGTGCCAGCAGCCGGAAAAGTGACCCGGGACTAAGAAACTACGAGCAGTACTTC
cdr3_aa: CASSRKSDPGLRNYEQYF

clone_size: few
v_call: TRBV7-9
j_call: TRBJ1-1
d_call: TRBD1
cdr3_nt: TGTGCCAGCAGCCGCCCCGGGACAGGGGGCACTGAAGCTTTCTTT
cdr3_aa: CASSRPGTGGTEAFF

clone_size: .
v_call: TRBV21-1
j_call: TRBJ2-1
d_call: .
cdr3_nt: TGTGCCAGCAGCAAAGTAGATGAGACAGGGGACGACAATGAGCAGTTCTTC
cdr3_aa: CASSKVDETGDDNEQFF

clone_size: .
v_call: TRBV7-3
j_call: TRBJ2-2
d_call: .
cdr3_nt: TGTGCCAGCAGCTTTTCGCAGAACACCGGGGAGCTGTTTTTT
cdr3_aa: CASSFSQNTGELFF

clone_size: .
v_call: TRBV27
j_call: TRBJ2-2
d_call: .
cdr3_nt: TGTGCCAGCAGTTTTCCCGCCGGGGAGCTGTTTTTT
cdr3_aa: CASSFPAGELFF

clone_size: .
v_call: TRBV7-9
j_call: TRBJ2-1
d_call: .
cdr3_nt: TGTGCCAGCAACGACCCAGGGGATCGGGAAGGGCATGAGCAGTTCTTC
cdr3_aa: CASNDPGDREGHEQFF

clone_size: few
v_call: TRBV9
j_call: TRBJ1-1
d_call: .
cdr3_nt: TGTGCCAGCAGCGTAGAGGGAGAAGGCACTGAAGCTTTCTTT
cdr3_aa: CASSVEGEGTEAFF

clone_size: .
v_call: TRBV27
j_call: TRBJ2-7
d_call: .
cdr3_nt: TGTGCCAGCAGTTTACCCCGGGGCGAGCAGTACTTC
cdr3_aa: CASSLPRGEQYF

clone_size: .
v_call: TRBV9
j_call: TRBJ2-1
d_call: .
cdr3_nt: TGTGCCAGCAGCGTAGGACCGAACAATGAGCAGTTCTTC
cdr3_aa: CASSVGPNNEQFF